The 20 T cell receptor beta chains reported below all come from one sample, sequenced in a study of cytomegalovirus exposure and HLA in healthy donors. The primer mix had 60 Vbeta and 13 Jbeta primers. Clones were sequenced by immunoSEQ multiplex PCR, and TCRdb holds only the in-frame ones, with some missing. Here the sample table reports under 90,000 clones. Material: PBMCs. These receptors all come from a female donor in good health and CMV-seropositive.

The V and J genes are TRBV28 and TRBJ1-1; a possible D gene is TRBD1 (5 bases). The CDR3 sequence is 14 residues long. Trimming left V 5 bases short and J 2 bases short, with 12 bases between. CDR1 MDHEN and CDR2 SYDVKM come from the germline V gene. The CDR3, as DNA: TGTGCCAGCAGTCCGAACAGGAAAAACACTGAAGCTTTCTTT. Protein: CASSPNRKNTEAFF.

CDR3 protein: CASSLTVGVSYNEQFF. The CDR3 DNA sequence: TGTGCCAGCTCACTTACGGTAGGGGTCTCCTACAATGAGCAGTTCTTC. The chain combines TRBV18 with TRBJ2-1; possibly TRBD1 for D (5 bases). The CDR3 runs to 16 residues. Trimming removed 4 bases at V and 0 bases at J, with 13 bases between. Germline CDR1 is KGHSH and CDR2 is LQKENI.

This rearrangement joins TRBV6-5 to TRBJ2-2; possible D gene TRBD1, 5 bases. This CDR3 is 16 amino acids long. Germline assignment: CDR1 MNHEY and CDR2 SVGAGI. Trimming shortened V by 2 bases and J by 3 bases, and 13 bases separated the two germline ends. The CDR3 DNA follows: TGTGCCAGCAGTTACCAGCAGGGCCCTTACACCGGGGAGCTGTTTTTT. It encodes CASSYQQGPYTGELFF.

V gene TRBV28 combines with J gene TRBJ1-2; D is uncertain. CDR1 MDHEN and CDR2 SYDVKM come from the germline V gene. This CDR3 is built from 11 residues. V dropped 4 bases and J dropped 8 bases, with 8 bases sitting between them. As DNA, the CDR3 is TGTGCCAGCAGTTACTCTGAAGGCTACACCTTC. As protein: CASSYSEGYTF.

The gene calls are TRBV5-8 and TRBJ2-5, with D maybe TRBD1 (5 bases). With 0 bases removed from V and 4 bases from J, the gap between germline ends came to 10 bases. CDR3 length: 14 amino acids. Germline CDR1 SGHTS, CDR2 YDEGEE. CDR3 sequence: CASSLGQLLETQYF. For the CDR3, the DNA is TGTGCCAGCAGCTTGGGACAGCTTCTAGAGACCCAGTACTTC.

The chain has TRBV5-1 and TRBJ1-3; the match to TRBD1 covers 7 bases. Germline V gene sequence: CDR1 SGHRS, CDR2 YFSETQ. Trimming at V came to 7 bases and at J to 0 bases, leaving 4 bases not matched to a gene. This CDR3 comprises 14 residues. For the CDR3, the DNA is TGCGCCAGCCTCGACAGGGCCTCTGGAAACACCATATATTTT. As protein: CASLDRASGNTIYF.

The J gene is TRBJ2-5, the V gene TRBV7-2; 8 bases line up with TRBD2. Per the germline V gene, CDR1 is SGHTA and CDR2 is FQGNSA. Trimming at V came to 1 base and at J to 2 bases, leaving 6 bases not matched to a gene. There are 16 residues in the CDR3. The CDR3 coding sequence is TGTGCCAGCAGCTTAGGTCCAGCGGGGGTTCAAGAGACCCAGTACTTC. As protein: CASSLGPAGVQETQYF.

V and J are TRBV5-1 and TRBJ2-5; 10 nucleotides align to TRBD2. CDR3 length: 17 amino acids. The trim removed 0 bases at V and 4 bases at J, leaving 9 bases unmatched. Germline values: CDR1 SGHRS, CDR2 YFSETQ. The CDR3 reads CASSLALAGAMGETQYF. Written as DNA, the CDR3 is TGCGCCAGCAGCTTGGCCCTAGCGGGGGCAATGGGAGAGACCCAGTACTTC.

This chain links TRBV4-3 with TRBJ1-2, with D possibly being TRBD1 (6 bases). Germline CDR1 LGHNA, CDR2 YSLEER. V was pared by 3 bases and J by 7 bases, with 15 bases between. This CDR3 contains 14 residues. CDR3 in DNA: TGCGCCAGCAGCCAGGAGACAGGACCCAGTGGCTACACCTTC. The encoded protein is CASSQETGPSGYTF.

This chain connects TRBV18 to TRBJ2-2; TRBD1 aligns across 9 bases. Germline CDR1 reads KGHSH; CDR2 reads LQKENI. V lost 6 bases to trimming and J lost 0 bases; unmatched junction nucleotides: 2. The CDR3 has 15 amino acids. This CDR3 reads CASSDRGTNTGELFF. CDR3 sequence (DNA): TGTGCCAGCTCGGACAGGGGAACGAACACCGGGGAGCTGTTTTTT. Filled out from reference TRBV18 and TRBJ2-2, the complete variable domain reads NAGVMQNPRHLVRRRGQEARLRCSPMKGHSHVYWYRQLPEEGLKFMVYLQKENIIDESGMPKERFSAEFPKEGPSILRIQQVVRGDSAAYFCASSDRGTNTGELFFGEGSRLTVL.

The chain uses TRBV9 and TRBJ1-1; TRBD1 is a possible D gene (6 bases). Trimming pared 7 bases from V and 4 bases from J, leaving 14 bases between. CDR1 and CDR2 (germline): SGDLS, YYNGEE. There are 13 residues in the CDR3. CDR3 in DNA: TGTGCCAGCGGCTACAGGGCTGGCACTGAAGCTTTCTTT. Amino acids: CASGYRAGTEAFF.

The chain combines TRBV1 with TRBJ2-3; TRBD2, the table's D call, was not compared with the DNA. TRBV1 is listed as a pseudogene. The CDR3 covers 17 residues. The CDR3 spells CTSSQDTSGTSTDTQYF. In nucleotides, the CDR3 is TGCACCAGCAGCCAAGATACTAGCGGGACTAGCACAGATACGCAGTATTTT.

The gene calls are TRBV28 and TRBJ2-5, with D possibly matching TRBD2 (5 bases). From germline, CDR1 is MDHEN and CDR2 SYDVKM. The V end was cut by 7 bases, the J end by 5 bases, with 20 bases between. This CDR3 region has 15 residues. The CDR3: CASTPGIAARETQYF. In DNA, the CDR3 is TGTGCCAGCACCCCGGGGATAGCAGCCCGGGAGACCCAGTACTTC.

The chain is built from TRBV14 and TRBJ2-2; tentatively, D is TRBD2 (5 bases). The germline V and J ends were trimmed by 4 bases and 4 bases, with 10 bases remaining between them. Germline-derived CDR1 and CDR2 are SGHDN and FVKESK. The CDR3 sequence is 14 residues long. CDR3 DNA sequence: TGTGCCAGCAGCCTGAGGGTGGGCACCGGGGAGCTGTTTTTT. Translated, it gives CASSLRVGTGELFF.

The CDR3, as DNA: TGCGCCAGCAGCTTGGTTAGATTCGAGACCCAGTACTTC. It yields the protein CASSLVRFETQYF. The J gene is TRBJ2-5, the V gene TRBV5-1, with D unclear. This CDR3 comprises 13 residues. Trimming pared 0 bases from V and 5 bases from J, leaving 8 bases between. Per the germline V gene, CDR1 is SGHRS and CDR2 is YFSETQ.

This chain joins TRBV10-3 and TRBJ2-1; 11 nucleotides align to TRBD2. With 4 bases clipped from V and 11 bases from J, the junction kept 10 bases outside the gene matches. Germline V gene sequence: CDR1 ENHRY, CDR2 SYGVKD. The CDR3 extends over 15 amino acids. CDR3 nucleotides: TGTGCCATCAGTGCGACTAGCGGGAATTACCAACAGCAGTTCTTC. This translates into CAISATSGNYQQQFF.

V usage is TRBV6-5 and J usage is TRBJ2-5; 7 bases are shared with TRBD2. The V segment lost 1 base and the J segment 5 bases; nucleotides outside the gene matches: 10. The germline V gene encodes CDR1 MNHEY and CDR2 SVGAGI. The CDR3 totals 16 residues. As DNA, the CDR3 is TGTGCCAGCAGTTACTTTTGGGCTAGCGGAGGGGAGACCCAGTACTTC. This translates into CASSYFWASGGETQYF.

CDR3 in amino acids: CASSQDWASSTSYEQYF. Written as DNA, the CDR3 is TGCGCCAGCAGCCAAGATTGGGCTAGCTCGACCTCCTACGAGCAGTACTTC. The chain uses TRBV4-3 and TRBJ2-7; perhaps TRBD2 as D (5 bases). The CDR3 length is 17 residues. In germline, CDR1 is LGHNA, CDR2 YSLEER. Trimming left V 0 bases short and J 0 bases short, with 15 bases between.

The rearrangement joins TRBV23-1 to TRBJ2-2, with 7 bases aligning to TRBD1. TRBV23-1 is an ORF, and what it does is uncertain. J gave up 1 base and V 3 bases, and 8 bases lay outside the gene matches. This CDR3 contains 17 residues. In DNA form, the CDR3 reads TGCGCCAGCAGTCATTCCCTCAGGACAGGGAACACCGGGGAGCTGTTTTTT. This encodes CASSHSLRTGNTGELFF.

The CDR3 protein is CASSGSSGGHTEAFF. The DNA of the CDR3 is TGTGCCAGCAGCGGGAGTTCAGGGGGCCACACTGAAGCTTTCTTT. V usage is TRBV9 and J usage is TRBJ1-1; 8 positions agree with TRBD1. Germline trimming cut 3 bases from V and 3 bases from J; bases unmatched to any gene: 7. The length of the CDR3 is 15 residues. Germline CDR1 and CDR2: SGDLS and YYNGEE.